This T cell receptor beta chain was retrieved from a study of cytomegalovirus exposure and HLA in healthy donors. Study-wide context: Within an early data release were tens of millions of unique TCRs drawn from HLA-typed donors. Study-wide findings and caveats: The classifier was said to identify cytomegalovirus status with high specificity and sensitivity.

The germline V gene has CDR1 LNHDA and CDR2 SQIVND (reference sequence). With 8 bases removed from V and 2 bases from J, the gap between germline ends came to 13 bases. The CDR3 has 14 amino acids. Vbeta (60) and Jbeta (13) primers were used in the PCR. Profiling relied on immunoSEQ multiplex PCR, and the TCRdb table lists in-frame clones only, not all of them. Among 100,000 to 150,000 clones listed, under 85% were seen once. On this clone: Antigen: not known.

V gene TRBV19 combines with J gene TRBJ1-5; D not certain. This receptor was taken from a woman aged 50 to 65 in good health and CMV-seropositive. The sequencing sample was made of PBMCs. DNA for the CDR3: TGTGCCAGTGGTAAACAAAGTGGCAATCAGCCCCAGCATTTT. Amino acid sequence: CASGKQSGNQPQHF.